This section outlines one T cell receptor (beta chain) sequence together with its context. This clone was detected only a few times. What antigen it recognizes has not been identified. No per-base quality is available; no much larger clone lies one base away. These data come from a study of shared T cell receptors in the human thymus (dated by TCRdb to the early 2020s). Study-level background: The study examined how self-reactive, shared T-cell receptor alpha chains are generated in the human thymus.

V is cut by 0 bases and J by 0 bases, and the space between the germline ends is 13 bases. In the germline V gene, CDR1 corresponds to SGHTS and CDR2 to YDEGEE. The CDR3 goes from the cysteine to the phenylalanine over 17 residues. The CDR3 DNA has 51 bases and is translated from base 1. Preparation of the library involved the immunoSEQ multiplex PCR assay. Drawn from immuneACCESS, this table holds only the in-frame rearrangements with V and J called that TCRdb kept. Clones are partly lost; checked studies trace under half to an unresolved V gene and leave the rest unexplained. This sample gives hundreds of thousands of clones in total; 80% to 90% of them show up just once. 0.0094% of the sample is in the top ten clones. The sample also formed part of further work on human thymus T cells. Reported in the second study: Donors were immunologically healthy infants undergoing open corrective cardiac surgery for congenital heart defects in Finland. Thymus tissue was collected as surgical resects that were removed during corrective cardiac surgery. V and J gene segment usage appeared biased in both thymic and peripheral blood repertoires. The related research reported highly overlapping thymic TCR repertoires among unrelated individuals. TCR alpha and beta repertoires from roughly 8 infant thymus samples and a few related peripheral blood samples were characterized in the study. The cohort included more than five male and a couple of female infants, with donor ages spanning 7 to 244 days. Thymocytes were released mechanically from tissue and stored at -70 °C as pellets of roughly 9.5-31 million cells. Genomic DNA was extracted from frozen cell pellets with a QIAsymphony instrument. The immunoSEQ multiplex PCR assay was used to amplify the TCRB and TCRAD loci from a standardized quantity of quality-controlled genomic DNA. The amplicons covered the V(D)J region and were long enough to include the CDR3 and to identify the V and J genes. The amplicons were sequenced on an Illumina platform via the commercial immunoSEQ service. Primer bias and sequencing errors were corrected as previously described, and TCRAD and TCRB were defined on the basis of the IMGT database. Analysis of the repertoires was done with immunoSEQ Analyzer 3.0 and VDJTools and included basic statistics, V/J segment usage, diversity estimates, rarefaction and pairwise overlap. Diversity was estimated using the Chao1, ChaoE, Efron-Thisted, Shannon and inverse Simpson indices, and was also estimated on datasets down-sampled to the size of the smallest sample. Repertoire overlap was assessed by strict matching of CDR3 nucleotide sequence, V gene and J gene, and clustering was done by Jaccard-based multidimensional scaling. Thymus samples yielded on average about 810,000 unique TCRB clonotypes, compared with roughly 76,000 from blood samples.

Recombination joined TRBV5-8 with TRBJ1-3, with the identity of the D gene unclear. The sample consisted of thymocytes. This receptor was taken from a boy under three years old with a congenital heart defect. Donor details come from another sample of the same person, matched by shared clones. The nucleotides are TGTGCCAGCAGCTTGGCCACCGGGGTAAACTCTGGAAACACCATATATTTT. It codes for CASSLATGVNSGNTIYF.